A single sample gave rise to the 10 T cell receptor beta chains below, sequenced in a study of metastatic and nonmetastatic thyroid tumors. Before thyroid surgery, none of the patients had received any treatment. TCRdb reanalyzed the PCR reads with MiXCR. Of 84,000 or so clones in the sample, 8.6% were seen once. The specimen sequenced was blood. The receptors derive from a female donor with papillary thyroid cancer or a benign thyroid nodule (not recorded which). Some clones in this sample may be carry-over from other donors' samples.

A word on this clone: At one end the junction does not follow the germline gene, possibly because of a read error. The rearrangement joins TRBV5-1 to TRBJ2-3, with TRBD2 matching over 13 bases. Per germline, CDR1 SGHRS and CDR2 YFSETQ. The CDR3 totals 16 residues. CDR3 nucleotides: TGCGCCAGCAGCCCATGGACTAGCGGGGGCACAGATACGCATTATTTT. It yields the protein CASSPWTSGGTDTHYF.

For this clone: A much larger clone differs by one base, so this may be a read error. The gene calls are TRBV9 and TRBJ2-3; D is unresolved. Per germline, CDR1 SGDLS and CDR2 YYNGEE. V lost 2 bases to trimming and J lost 6 bases, with 10 bases between them. This CDR3 has 13 residues. CDR3 nucleotide sequence: TGTGCCAGCAGCGTGCTATCGAGCGATACGCAGTATTTT. This codes for CASSVLSSDTQYF.

This clone was observed at least ten times. The chain recombines TRBV6-1 with TRBJ2-7, with 13 bases aligning to TRBD2. With V trimmed by 6 bases and J by 3 bases, 2 bases remained unmatched. Germline V gene sequence: CDR1 MNHNS, CDR2 SASEGT. This CDR3 region has 14 residues. CDR3 nucleotides: TGTGCCAGCAGGGGACTAGCGGGACTCTACGAGCAGTACTTC. Protein sequence: CASRGLAGLYEQYF.

This clone has a count of ten or more. The V call is TRBV28, the J call TRBJ1-1; D is uncertain. CDR3 length: 15 residues. Per the germline V gene, CDR1 is MDHEN and CDR2 is SYDVKM. The V gene lost 2 bases and the J gene lost 1 base, with 11 bases spanning the gap. CDR3 residues: CASSLIGRGNTEAFF. CDR3 nucleotide sequence: TGTGCCAGCAGTTTAATCGGGCGGGGGAACACTGAAGCTTTCTTT.

This clone was detected ten times or more. The J gene is TRBJ1-5, the V gene TRBV28; the match to TRBD1 covers 11 bases. CDR3 length equals 15 residues. Trimming cost V 5 bases and J 2 bases; bases outside gene matches: 2. Germline lookup yields CDR1 MDHEN and CDR2 SYDVKM. Here the CDR3 reads CASSGQGAGNQPQHF. CDR3 nucleotide sequence: TGTGCCAGCAGTGGACAGGGGGCTGGCAATCAGCCCCAGCATTTT.

This clone was observed many times. This chain links TRBV6-1 with TRBJ1-2; TRBD1 aligns across 8 bases. J gave up 1 base and V 4 bases, and 2 bases lay outside the gene matches. CDR3 length: 14 amino acids. Germline assignment: CDR1 MNHNS and CDR2 SASEGT. CDR3 sequence (DNA): TGTGCCAGCAGTGGACAGGGGAGTAACTATGGCTACACCTTC. It is translated as CASSGQGSNYGYTF.

This clone occurred a few times. This chain connects TRBV20-1 to TRBJ2-1; D is possibly TRBD2 (5 bases). The ends were cut back, 6 bases at V and 8 bases at J, with 11 bases in the middle. CDR3 length: 11 residues. CDR1 and CDR2 (germline): DFQATT, SNEGSKA (reference sequence). In DNA, the CDR3 is TGCAGTGCGAATAGCGTCGATGAGCAGTTCTTC. This translates into CSANSVDEQFF.

This clone was seen many times. V is TRBV6-4 and J is TRBJ2-6; 7 nucleotides align to TRBD1. The V gene end was trimmed by 2 bases and the J gene end by 2 bases; junction bases not matched to a gene: 6. This CDR3 is built from 17 residues. Germline V lookup: CDR1 MRHNA, CDR2 SNTAGT. The chain's CDR3 is CASSDTETGPGANVLTF. The CDR3 bases are TGTGCCAGCAGTGACACAGAGACAGGGCCTGGGGCCAACGTCCTGACTTTC.

The genes are TRBV20-1 and TRBJ2-2; 15 bases match TRBD2. The CDR3 is 17 residues long. The junction had 6 bases not matched to a gene; V was cut back by 5 bases and J by 2 bases. Germline V gene lookup returns CDR1 DFQATT and CDR2 SNEGSKA (reference sequence). Here the CDR3 DNA reads TGCAGTGCTGTAAGGACTAGCGGGGGGGTCAACACCGGGGAGCTGTTTTTT. Translated: CSAVRTSGGVNTGELFF.

Notes on this clone: One end of the junction does not line up with germline, which may come from a read error. The rearrangement joins TRBV30 to TRBJ1-2; D remains ambiguous. CDR1 and CDR2 (germline): GTSNPN, SVGIG (reference sequence). This CDR3 contains 15 residues. The CDR3 coding sequence is TGTGCCTGGAGTGTATGGAAGGGCGCTAACTATGTCTACACCTTC. This sequence encodes CAWSVWKGANYVYTF.